This T cell receptor (beta chain) was observed in a study of CD4 T cells in relation to SARS-CoV-2 and coronaviruses. Background on the study: PBMCs were cultured with antigen for roughly 11 days before TCR beta sequencing. Negative control cultures got HIV-1 Nef peptides or no peptide.

In regard to this clone: Its specificity is unknown.

TCRdb keeps only in-frame clones here, not all; method: immunoSEQ multiplex PCR. The sample records approximately 25,000 clones, around 80% being singletons. The unexposed donors gave CD4+ T cells in about 2011-2018, prior to COVID-19. CD4+ T cells were isolated from the cells after around 11 days of culture. This CDR3 has 21 amino acids. V lost 4 bases to trimming and J lost 5 bases; unmatched junction nucleotides: 28. Germline CDR1 is KGHDR and CDR2 is SFDVKD. The specimen was CD4+ T cells from PBMCs, cultured in vitro. The source is a human donor in good health. This sequence joins TRBV24-1 and TRBJ2-7; TRBD1 matches at 7 bases. This CDR3 reads CATSDPPRTAYGTAQVDEQYF. The CDR3 DNA sequence: TGTGCCACCAGTGACCCCCCGAGGACAGCGTACGGGACAGCCCAAGTGGACGAGCAGTACTTC.